A selection of T cell receptor beta chains follows, all from one sample in a study of brain T cells in children with intractable seizures. Here immunoSEQ multiplex PCR was the method, and the copy in TCRdb shows in-frame clones only, minus some. The table lists approximately 330,000 clones, over 90% of them singletons, with 4.5% to 7% in the top ten. This sample comprised peripheral blood, obtained roughly 5 months after surgery. The receptors originated from a boy younger than two with tuberous sclerosis and intractable seizures. CDR3s include the opening cysteine and the closing phenylalanine or tryptophan. A D gene is named only where the DNA matches it firmly. Only part of the rows carry a size: once, few, many, or a class if the clone is expanded.

abundance: .; v_gene: TRBV2; d_gene: TRBD1; j_gene: TRBJ1-6; CDR3aa: CASSVEDRGGSPLHF; CDR3nt: TGTGCCAGCAGTGTCGAGGACAGGGGGGGCTCACCCCTCCACTTT
abundance: .; v_gene: TRBV7-2; d_gene: TRBD2; j_gene: TRBJ2-5; CDR3aa: CASSLWGLGSGGGQTQYF; CDR3nt: TGTGCCAGCAGCTTATGGGGTTTAGGGAGCGGGGGTGGGCAGACCCAGTACTTC
abundance: .; v_gene: TRBV11-2; d_gene: .; j_gene: TRBJ2-7; CDR3aa: CASSPRREYEQYF; CDR3nt: TGTGCCAGCAGCCCCCGGAGGGAGTACGAGCAGTACTTC
abundance: .; v_gene: TRBV5-5; d_gene: TRBD2; j_gene: TRBJ2-7; CDR3aa: CASSLLAGGSYEQYF; CDR3nt: TGTGCCAGCAGCTTGCTAGCGGGAGGGTCCTACGAGCAGTACTTC
abundance: .; v_gene: TRBV27; d_gene: .; j_gene: TRBJ2-1; CDR3aa: CASMRYGGEQFF; CDR3nt: TGTGCCAGCATGCGTTATGGGGGCGAGCAGTTCTTC
abundance: .; v_gene: TRBV4-1; d_gene: TRBD2; j_gene: TRBJ2-5; CDR3aa: CASSRTTSGEGETQYF; CDR3nt: TGCGCCAGCAGCCGAACAACTAGCGGGGAAGGGGAGACCCAGTACTTC
abundance: .; v_gene: TRBV12-3/TRBV12-4; d_gene: TRBD2; j_gene: TRBJ2-3; CDR3aa: CASSLGGSDTQYF; CDR3nt: TGTGCCAGCAGTTTGGGAGGGTCAGATACGCAGTATTTT
abundance: .; v_gene: TRBV3-1/TRBV3-2; d_gene: .; j_gene: TRBJ2-4; CDR3aa: CASSQESRQGIQYF; CDR3nt: TGTGCCAGCAGCCAAGAGAGCCGTCAGGGGATTCAGTACTTC
abundance: .; v_gene: TRBV28; d_gene: TRBD1; j_gene: TRBJ1-5; CDR3aa: CASSYRGLGNQPQHF; CDR3nt: TGTGCCAGCAGTTACAGGGGGCTGGGCAATCAGCCCCAGCATTTT
abundance: .; v_gene: TRBV24-1; d_gene: TRBD2; j_gene: TRBJ2-1; CDR3aa: CATSDTSGSSYNEQFF; CDR3nt: TGTGCCACCAGTGACACTAGCGGTAGCTCCTACAATGAGCAGTTCTTC
abundance: .; v_gene: TRBV7-9; d_gene: TRBD1; j_gene: TRBJ2-2; CDR3aa: CASSPGQGDTGELFF; CDR3nt: TGTGCCAGCAGCCCGGGACAGGGGGACACCGGGGAGCTGTTTTTT
abundance: .; v_gene: TRBV5-1; d_gene: .; j_gene: TRBJ2-3; CDR3aa: CASSLDSRGITDTQYF; CDR3nt: TGCGCCAGCAGCTTGGATTCGAGGGGTATCACAGATACGCAGTATTTT
abundance: .; v_gene: TRBV15; d_gene: .; j_gene: TRBJ1-3; CDR3aa: CATSRDGRVSGNTIYF; CDR3nt: TGTGCCACCAGCAGAGATGGGAGGGTCTCTGGAAACACCATATATTTT
abundance: .; v_gene: TRBV2; d_gene: .; j_gene: TRBJ2-7; CDR3aa: CASSDPAQGYYEQYF; CDR3nt: TGTGCCAGCAGTGATCCCGCGCAGGGGTACTACGAGCAGTACTTC
abundance: .; v_gene: TRBV28; d_gene: .; j_gene: TRBJ1-2; CDR3aa: CASSLLGYGYTF; CDR3nt: TGTGCCAGCAGTTTATTAGGGTATGGCTACACCTTC
abundance: .; v_gene: TRBV6-1; d_gene: .; j_gene: TRBJ2-1; CDR3aa: CASSDLVGNEQFF; CDR3nt: TGTGCCAGCAGTGATCTAGTGGGCAATGAGCAGTTCTTC
abundance: .; v_gene: TRBV9; d_gene: TRBD2; j_gene: TRBJ2-3; CDR3aa: CASSVEGSSGGYTDTQYF; CDR3nt: TGTGCCAGCAGCGTAGAAGGGTCCAGCGGGGGGTATACAGATACGCAGTATTTT
abundance: .; v_gene: TRBV18; d_gene: TRBD2; j_gene: TRBJ2-5; CDR3aa: CASSPKLAGVETQYF; CDR3nt: TGTGCCAGCTCACCCAAACTAGCGGGGGTGGAGACCCAGTACTTC
abundance: .; v_gene: TRBV28; d_gene: TRBD2; j_gene: TRBJ2-3; CDR3aa: CATMTSSSDTQYF; CDR3nt: TGTGCCACCATGACTAGCTCGTCAGATACGCAGTATTTT
abundance: .; v_gene: TRBV27; d_gene: TRBD2; j_gene: TRBJ2-1; CDR3aa: CASSLQRTSGANEQFF; CDR3nt: TGTGCCAGCAGTTTGCAAAGGACTAGCGGGGCCAATGAGCAGTTCTTC
abundance: .; v_gene: TRBV29-1; d_gene: .; j_gene: TRBJ1-5; CDR3aa: CSVAGFDNQPQHF; CDR3nt: TGCAGCGTTGCAGGGTTCGACAATCAGCCCCAGCATTTT
abundance: .; v_gene: TRBV27; d_gene: .; j_gene: TRBJ2-5; CDR3aa: CATPLVGSETQYF; CDR3nt: TGTGCCACCCCCCTGGTGGGAAGCGAGACCCAGTACTTC
abundance: .; v_gene: TRBV5-1; d_gene: .; j_gene: TRBJ2-5; CDR3aa: CASSFPGSETQYF; CDR3nt: TGCGCCAGCAGCTTCCCGGGATCAGAGACCCAGTACTTC
abundance: .; v_gene: TRBV7-9; d_gene: .; j_gene: TRBJ2-1; CDR3aa: CASPEGGGSYNEQFF; CDR3nt: TGTGCCAGCCCCGAAGGCGGAGGATCCTACAATGAGCAGTTCTTC
abundance: once; v_gene: TRBV7-3; d_gene: .; j_gene: TRBJ1-6; CDR3aa: CASSSVGEGSPLHF; CDR3nt: TGTGCCAGCAGCTCGGTGGGGGAAGGCTCACCCCTCCACTTT